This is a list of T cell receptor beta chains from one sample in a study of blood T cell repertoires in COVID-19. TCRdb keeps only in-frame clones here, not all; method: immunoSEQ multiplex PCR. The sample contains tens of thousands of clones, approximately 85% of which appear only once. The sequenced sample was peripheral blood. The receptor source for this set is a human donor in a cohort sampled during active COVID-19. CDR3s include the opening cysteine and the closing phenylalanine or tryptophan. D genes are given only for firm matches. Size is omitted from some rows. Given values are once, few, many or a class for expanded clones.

CDR3: CASSLAGTVSYEQYF
DNA: TGTGCCAGCAGCTTAGCCGGGACAGTCTCCTACGAGCAGTACTTC
V: TRBV7-9
D: TRBD1
J: TRBJ2-7
size: NA

CDR3: CATSGGQNSPLHF
DNA: TGTGCCACCTCCGGGGGACAGAATTCACCCCTCCACTTT
V: TRBV2
D: TRBD1
J: TRBJ1-6
size: NA

CDR3: CASSLAEETQYF
DNA: TGTGCCAGCAGTTTAGCGGAAGAGACCCAGTACTTC
V: TRBV5-4
D: NA
J: TRBJ2-5
size: NA

CDR3: CATSDMDTQYGYTF
DNA: TGTGCCACCAGTGATATGGACACCCAATATGGCTACACCTTC
V: TRBV24-1
D: NA
J: TRBJ1-2
size: once

CDR3: CASSSVEKGADNEQFF
DNA: TGTGCCAGCAGCTCTGTCGAGAAGGGGGCCGACAATGAGCAGTTCTTC
V: TRBV11-1
D: TRBD1
J: TRBJ2-1
size: NA

CDR3: CASSFGGEKLFF
DNA: TGTGCCAGCAGTTTCGGGGGGGAAAAACTGTTTTTT
V: TRBV12-3/TRBV12-4
D: NA
J: TRBJ1-4
size: NA

CDR3: CASSPPTVSYEQYF
DNA: TGCGCCAGCAGCCCGCCGACAGTCTCCTACGAGCAGTACTTC
V: TRBV5-1
D: NA
J: TRBJ2-7
size: NA

CDR3: CASSPGGYEQYF
DNA: TGTGCCAGCAGCCCCGGGGGCTACGAGCAGTACTTC
V: TRBV12-3/TRBV12-4
D: NA
J: TRBJ2-7
size: NA

CDR3: CASSLSSGRVDEQFF
DNA: TGTGCCAGCAGTTTATCAAGCGGGAGGGTCGATGAGCAGTTCTTC
V: TRBV27
D: TRBD2
J: TRBJ2-1
size: NA

CDR3: CASSLSGTSGKYEQFF
DNA: TGTGCCAGCAGTTTATCCGGGACTAGCGGGAAATATGAGCAGTTCTTC
V: TRBV28
D: TRBD2
J: TRBJ2-1
size: NA

CDR3: CASSPWTALNTEAFF
DNA: TGCGCCAGCAGCCCATGGACAGCTCTGAACACTGAAGCTTTCTTT
V: TRBV5-1
D: NA
J: TRBJ1-1
size: NA

CDR3: CASSLRQGHSPLHF
DNA: TGCGCCAGCAGCTTGCGGCAGGGCCATTCACCCCTCCACTTT
V: TRBV5-1
D: NA
J: TRBJ1-6
size: NA

CDR3: CASSPPFSYSTDTQYF
DNA: TGTGCCAGCTCACCACCGTTCTCCTACAGCACAGATACGCAGTATTTT
V: TRBV18
D: NA
J: TRBJ2-3
size: NA

CDR3: CAWSAPGTGIYTF
DNA: TGTGCCTGGAGTGCCCCCGGGACAGGGATCTACACCTTC
V: TRBV30
D: TRBD1
J: TRBJ1-2
size: NA

CDR3: CASSPGGTSGYNEQFF
DNA: TGTGCCAGCAGCCCGGGCGGGACTAGCGGTTACAATGAGCAGTTCTTC
V: TRBV5-4
D: TRBD2
J: TRBJ2-1
size: NA

CDR3: CASSRQMQETQYF
DNA: TGTGCCAGCAGCCGACAGATGCAAGAGACCCAGTACTTC
V: TRBV7-2
D: NA
J: TRBJ2-5
size: NA